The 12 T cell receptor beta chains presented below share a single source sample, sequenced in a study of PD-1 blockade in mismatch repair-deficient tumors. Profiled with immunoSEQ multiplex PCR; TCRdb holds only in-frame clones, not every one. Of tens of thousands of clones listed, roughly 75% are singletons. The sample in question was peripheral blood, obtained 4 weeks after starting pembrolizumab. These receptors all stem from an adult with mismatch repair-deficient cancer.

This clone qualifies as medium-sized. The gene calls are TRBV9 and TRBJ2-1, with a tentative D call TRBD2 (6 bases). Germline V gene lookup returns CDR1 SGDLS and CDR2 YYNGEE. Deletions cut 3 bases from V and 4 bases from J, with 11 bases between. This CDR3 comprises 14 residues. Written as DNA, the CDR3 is TGTGCCAGCAGCGCTCACGGAGGGTACAATGAGCAGTTCTTC. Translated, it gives CASSAHGGYNEQFF.

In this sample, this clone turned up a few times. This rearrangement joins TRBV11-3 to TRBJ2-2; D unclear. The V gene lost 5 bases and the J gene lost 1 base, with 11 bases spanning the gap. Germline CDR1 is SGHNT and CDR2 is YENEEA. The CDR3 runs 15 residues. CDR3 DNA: TGTGCCAGCAGCCGACGATCCTGGAACACCGGGGAGCTGTTTTTT. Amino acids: CASSRRSWNTGELFF.

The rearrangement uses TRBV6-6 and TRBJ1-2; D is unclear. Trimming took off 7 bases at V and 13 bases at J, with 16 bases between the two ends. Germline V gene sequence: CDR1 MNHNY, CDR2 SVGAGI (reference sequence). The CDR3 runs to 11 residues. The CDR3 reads CASTILGSCTF. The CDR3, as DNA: TGTGCCAGCACCATACTCGGCAGTTGCACCTTC.

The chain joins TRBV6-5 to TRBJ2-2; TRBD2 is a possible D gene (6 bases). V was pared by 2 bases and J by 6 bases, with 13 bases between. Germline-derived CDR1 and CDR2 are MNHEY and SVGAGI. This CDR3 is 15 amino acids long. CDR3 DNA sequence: TGTGCCAGCAGTTACCATCGGGAGATACCCGGGGAGCTGTTTTTT. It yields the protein CASSYHREIPGELFF.

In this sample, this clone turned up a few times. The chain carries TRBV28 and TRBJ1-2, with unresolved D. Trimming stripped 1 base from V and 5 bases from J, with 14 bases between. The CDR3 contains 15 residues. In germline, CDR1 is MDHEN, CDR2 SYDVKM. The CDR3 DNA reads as TGTGCCAGCAGTTTATCCCCTCCGCAGAGGTATGGCTACACCTTC. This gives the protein CASSLSPPQRYGYTF.

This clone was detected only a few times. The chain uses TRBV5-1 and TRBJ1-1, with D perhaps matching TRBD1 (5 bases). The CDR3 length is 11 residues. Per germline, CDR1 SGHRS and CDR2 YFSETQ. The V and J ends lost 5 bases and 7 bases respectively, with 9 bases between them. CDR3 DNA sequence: TGCGCCAGCAGGGACGACAGTGAAGCTTTCTTT. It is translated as CASRDDSEAFF.

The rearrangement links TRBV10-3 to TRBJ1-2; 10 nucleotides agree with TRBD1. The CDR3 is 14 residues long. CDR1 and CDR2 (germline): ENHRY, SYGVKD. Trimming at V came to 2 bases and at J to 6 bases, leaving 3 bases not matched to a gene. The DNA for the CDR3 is TGTGCCATCAGTGAGAGCGGGACAGGGGATGGCTACACCTTC. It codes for CAISESGTGDGYTF.

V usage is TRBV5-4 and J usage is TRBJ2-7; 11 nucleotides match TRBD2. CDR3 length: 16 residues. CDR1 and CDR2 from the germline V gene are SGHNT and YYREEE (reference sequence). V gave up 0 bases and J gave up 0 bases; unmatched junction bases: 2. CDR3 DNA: TGTGCCAGCAGCTTGGTTACTAGCGGGGGCTCCTACGAGCAGTACTTC. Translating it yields CASSLVTSGGSYEQYF.

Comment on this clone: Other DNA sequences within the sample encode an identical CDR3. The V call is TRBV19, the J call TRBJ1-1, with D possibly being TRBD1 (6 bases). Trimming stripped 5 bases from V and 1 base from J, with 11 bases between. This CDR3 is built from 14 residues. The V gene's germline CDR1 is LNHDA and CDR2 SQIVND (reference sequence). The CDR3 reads CASSPRTENTEAFF. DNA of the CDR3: TGTGCCAGTAGTCCCCGGACAGAGAACACTGAAGCTTTCTTT.

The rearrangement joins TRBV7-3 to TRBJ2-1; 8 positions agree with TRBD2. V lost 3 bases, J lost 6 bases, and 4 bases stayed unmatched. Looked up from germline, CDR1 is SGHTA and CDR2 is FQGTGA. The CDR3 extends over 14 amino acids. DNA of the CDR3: TGTGCCAGCAGCTTTAGCGGGGTCGGCAATGAGCAGTTCTTC. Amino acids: CASSFSGVGNEQFF.

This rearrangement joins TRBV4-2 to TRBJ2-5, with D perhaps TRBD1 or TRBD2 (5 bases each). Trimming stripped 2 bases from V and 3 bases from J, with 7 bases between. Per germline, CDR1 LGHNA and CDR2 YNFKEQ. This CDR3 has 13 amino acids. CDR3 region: CASSQLGEETQYF. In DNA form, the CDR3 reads TGTGCCAGCAGCCAACTGGGGGAAGAGACCCAGTACTTC.

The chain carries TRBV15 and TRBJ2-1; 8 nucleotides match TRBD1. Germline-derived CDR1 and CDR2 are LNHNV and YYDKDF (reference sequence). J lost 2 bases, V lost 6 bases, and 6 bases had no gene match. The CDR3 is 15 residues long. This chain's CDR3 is CATSLRTGPYNEQFF. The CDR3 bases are TGTGCCACCAGTCTCCGGACAGGGCCCTACAATGAGCAGTTCTTC.